This T cell receptor beta chain stems from a study of identical twins (TCRdb year 2016). Regarding the complete study: To test whether fetal clonotypes persist, the study used deep sequencing on TCR alpha and beta repertoires from monozygotic twins, unrelated adults of various ages, and cord blood. Replicate twin experiments were performed at different times using different library preparation protocols to rule out contamination. Paper-wide results and their limitations: Conclusions relied on cross-sectional statistical analysis, since the same donors could not be followed over many years. Fewer insertions were carried by abundant cord blood beta clonotypes, a similar but weaker trend appeared in young adult naive repertoires, and no such trend appeared in memory repertoires. Compared with coincidental sharing between unrelated individuals, out-of-frame TCR alpha sequences shared between twins showed an excess of sequences with low generation probability. In beta out-of-frame sequences, excess twin sharing was weaker, because having fewer shared sequences lowered the signal-to-noise ratio. Invariant T cells such as MAIT and iNKT could partly confound zero-insertion analyses, though diverse VJ usage argued against this for most clonotypes. Recombination models systematically underestimated out-of-frame TCR alpha sharing in monozygotic twins but agreed with sharing between unrelated individuals.

Only healthy Caucasian donors were included. The twin cohort comprised three pairs of female monozygotic twins, all aged roughly 18 to 30 years. Positive isolation kits from Invitrogen were used to isolate the CD4+ and CD8+ T cell populations. The receptor library was made with 5' RACE. Sequencing was carried out with an Illumina HiSeq 2000. A universal primer binding site was added through template switching, and the final cDNA carried a unique molecular identifier so that TCR cDNA molecules could be counted accurately. Specific primers in the conserved constant-segment region were used to synthesize first-strand cDNA for TCR alpha and beta chains. To control for contamination, every cDNA library carried two barcodes: a SMART-Mk sample barcode plus Illumina barcodes. TruSeq adapter sequences and Illumina sample barcodes were added in two successive PCR steps. The TCR alpha and beta cDNA libraries were sequenced on the Illumina HiSeq platform using custom primers. For the original study's pipeline: MiGEC processed the raw reads to extract unique molecular identifiers, while MiXCR was used to determine the CDR3 positions. Recombination models were inferred per individual with the repgenHMM and IGoR tools using an EM algorithm. Shared clonotypes were analyzed with the tcR package in R, and sharing was normalized by the product of cloneset sizes. To study raw recombination without the effects of thymic and clonal selection, out-of-frame nonproductive sequences were analyzed. The raw public data were reprocessed by TCRdb itself: fastp quality trimming at Q25, MiXCR clonotype calling, in-frame beta chains only. Entries that share a CDR3 protein sequence are merged under the most common genes and DNA. It is TCRdb's table, rather than the study itself, that gives the V and J calls and clone size. This sample gives 500,000 or so distinct CDR3 sequences in total; less than 25% of them show up just once. Jointly, the top ten make up 0.91% of the sample.

Looking up the germline V gene yields CDR1 SGHRS and CDR2 YFSETQ. The trim is 5 bases for V and 6 bases for J, with a gap of 24 bases between the germline ends. Inclusive of the bounding cysteine and phenylalanine, the CDR3 is 16 residues long. The read is trimmed to its CDR3 DNA, 48 bases read in frame from base 1. A word on this clonotype: Its specific antigen is unknown. No much larger clone is present one base from it, and per-base qualities are unavailable.

The same specimen was also included in a second study, on T cells expressing NK-cell markers. The second paper further reports: TCR beta-chain repertoires were profiled in sorted CD3+CD56+NKG2C+, CD3+CD56+NKG2C- and CD3+CD56-NKG2C+ T-cell subsets from eight donors. Among the eight sequenced donors, seven were HCMV-seropositive and one was HCMV-seronegative. To restrict sorting to alphabetaTCR-expressing T cells, an anti-gammadeltaTCR antibody was added in several experiments. In six donors, the dominant CD3+CD56+NKG2C+ clonotypes ranked among the top 10 CD8+ clonotypes, making up about 1.0-8% of CD8+ T cells. Those dominant clonotypes were again the most abundant among CD3+CD56-NKG2C+ cells in four donors, at about 28.3-65%. Whether the expanded NKG2C-expressing T cell clones were specific for HCMV antigens remained unclear. Randomly selected healthy volunteers, three men and five women, were used as the eight sequenced donors. A commercial ELISA kit detecting HCMV-specific IgG in serum was used to determine HCMV serostatus. MIGEC was used to demultiplex reads and group the reads by UMI, and MiTCR was used to assemble and quantify clonotypes. To exclude erroneous sequences, any TCR cDNA sequence not supported by at least two reads was discarded. Downstream repertoire analysis used the tcR package, and clonotypes were matched across fractions by CDR3 nucleotide sequence plus V segment. VDJmatch was used to annotate antigen specificity against VDJdb, with one amino acid substitution allowed in CDR3.

The sequence links TRBV5-1 to TRBJ2-7; a tentative D match to TRBD2 spans 5 bases. Sequenced: CD4+ T cells sorted from blood. The sequence came from a woman between 18 and 30 years old in good health. The CDR3 in this case is CASRPEVIVSAGEQYF. The DNA reads TGCGCCAGCAGACCCGAAGTTATTGTTAGCGCGGGCGAGCAGTACTTC.